The rows below give T cell receptor beta chains drawn from one sample of a study of T cell clones after liver transplantation. Measured with immunoSEQ multiplex PCR; TCRdb has only the in-frame clones, and not every one. The sample lists 75,000 to 85,000 clones, over 80% occurring once. The specimen comprised CD4+ T cells from blood, sampled at the 22-month timepoint. The receptor set was obtained from a human patient who received a liver transplant. Some T cells may be graft donor cells. Each CDR3 is given with its conserved first and last residue. The D gene is left open where the match is weak. Rows may omit the clone size; those that give it use once, few, many or a size class.

v_gene,d_gene,abundance,j_gene,CDR3aa,CDR3nt
TRBV10-2,NA,once,TRBJ1-2,CASSESFDRVGGYTF,TGCGCCAGCAGTGAGTCATTTGACCGAGTGGGAGGCTACACCTTC
TRBV4-1,NA,NA,TRBJ2-1,CASSQDEVFSSYNEQFF,TGCGCCAGCAGCCAAGATGAAGTTTTCAGCTCCTACAATGAGCAGTTCTTC
TRBV7-6,NA,NA,TRBJ2-1,CASSSLTSTGEQFF,TGTGCCAGCAGCTCACTCACCTCGACAGGTGAGCAGTTCTTC
TRBV4-3,NA,NA,TRBJ2-3,CASSQEGTTDTQYF,TGCGCCAGCAGCCAAGAGGGGACCACAGATACGCAGTATTTT
TRBV28,NA,NA,TRBJ1-4,CASSLRTGGKEKLFF,TGTGCCAGCAGCTTAAGGACCGGGGGCAAGGAAAAACTGTTTTTT
TRBV27,TRBD1,NA,TRBJ2-7,CASSSFRDRYTYEQYF,TGTGCCAGCAGTTCATTCCGGGACAGGTACACCTACGAGCAGTACTTC
TRBV27,TRBD1,few,TRBJ1-4,CASRQQGAANEKLFF,TGTGCCAGCAGGCAACAGGGGGCGGCTAATGAAAAACTGTTTTTT
TRBV7-9,NA,NA,TRBJ2-5,CASSPTRGGPETQYF,TGTGCCAGCAGCCCCACGAGAGGAGGTCCAGAGACCCAGTACTTC
TRBV2,NA,NA,TRBJ2-7,CASSPTGYEQYF,TGTGCCAGCAGTCCAACGGGCTACGAGCAGTACTTC
TRBV28,TRBD1,NA,TRBJ2-5,CASSQGAIETQYF,TGTGCCAGCAGTCAGGGGGCGATAGAGACCCAGTACTTC
TRBV6-1,NA,NA,TRBJ2-7,CASSPHSLYEQYF,TGTGCCAGCAGCCCTCATAGTCTCTACGAGCAGTACTTC
TRBV19,TRBD1,NA,TRBJ1-2,CASSILTGSYGYTF,TGTGCCAGTAGTATACTGACAGGGAGCTATGGCTACACCTTC
TRBV10-3,TRBD2,NA,TRBJ2-3,CAISAGSGGIDTQYF,TGTGCCATCAGTGCGGGTAGCGGGGGGATCGATACGCAGTATTTT